The next 17 T cell receptor beta chains were all read from a single sample in a study of blood T cell repertoires in COVID-19. TCRdb keeps only in-frame clones here, not all; method: immunoSEQ multiplex PCR. The sample holds approximately 10,000 clones, around 80% seen once. The sample comprised peripheral blood. These receptors came from a man in his sixties with active COVID-19.

The V gene is TRBV6-6, the J gene TRBJ1-5; possible D gene TRBD1, 6 bases. The CDR3 consists of 12 residues. V lost 11 bases and J lost 5, with 13 bases in between. In germline, CDR1 is MNHNY, CDR2 SVGAGI (reference sequence). The CDR3 nucleotides read TGTGCCTCACGGGAGGGGGATCAGCCCCAGCATTTT. Translating it yields CASREGDQPQHF.

The rearrangement uses TRBV5-6 and TRBJ2-7; D gene ambiguous. The CDR3 covers 16 residues. Germline values: CDR1 SGHDT, CDR2 YYEEEE. Trimming took 0 bases from V and 5 from J, leaving 18 bases between them. The CDR3, as DNA: TGTGCCAGCAGCTTGGTAGGTCCAGGAACCATCCACGAGCAGTACTTC. Translated, it gives CASSLVGPGTIHEQYF. Drawing the rest from reference TRBV5-6 and TRBJ2-7, the complete variable domain is DAGVTQSPTHLIKTRGQQVTLRCSPKSGHDTVSWYQQALGQGPQFIFQYYEEEERQRGNFPDRFSGHQFPNYSSELNVNALLLGDSALYLCASSLVGPGTIHEQYFGPGTRLTVT.

This clone was seen a single time. The chain carries TRBV7-3 and TRBJ1-2; 8 nucleotides match TRBD1. V was clipped by 1 base and J by 6 bases; unmatched bases: 7. This CDR3 comprises 15 residues. The germline gives CDR1 SGHTA, CDR2 FQGTGA. The CDR3 DNA follows: TGTGCCAGCAGCTTAAGGTCCGGGACAGGTAATGGCTACACCTTC. Amino acid sequence: CASSLRSGTGNGYTF. Based on the CDR3 plus reference TRBV7-3 and TRBJ1-2, the full variable domain is GAGVSQTPSNKVTEKGKYVELRCDPISGHTALYWYRQSLGQGPEFLIYFQGTGAADDSGLPNDRFFAVRPEGSVSTLKIQRTERGDSAVYLCASSLRSGTGNGYTFGSGTRLTVV.

The rearrangement joins TRBV28 to TRBJ2-2, with D tentatively TRBD2 (6 bases). The CDR3 length is 14 residues. V gave up 7 bases and J gave up 4 bases, with 13 bases separating them. Germline V CDR1 and CDR2: MDHEN, SYDVKM. CDR3 DNA: TGTGCCAGCACTACCCTGGGGGGCACCGGGGAGCTGTTTTTT. This gives the protein CASTTLGGTGELFF.

This chain connects TRBV6-5 to TRBJ1-2; possibly TRBD1 for D (6 bases). This CDR3 spans 15 amino acids. The ends were cut back, 5 bases at V and 4 bases at J, with 17 bases in the middle. The germline gives CDR1 MNHEY, CDR2 SVGAGI. For the CDR3, the DNA is TGTGCCAGCAGTAGAACACACAGGGTTTCCTATGGCTACACCTTC. Translation: CASSRTHRVSYGYTF.

This clone was observed once. CDR3 nucleotides: TGTGCCAGCAGCAGCGGACAGGCCCGAGCCAAAAACATTCAGTACTTC. As protein: CASSSGQARAKNIQYF. The rearrangement uses TRBV5-4 and TRBJ2-4; 7 bases fit TRBD1. The CDR3 is made up of 16 amino acids. Germline trimming cut 4 bases from V and 0 bases from J; bases unmatched to any gene: 7. Germline lookup yields CDR1 SGHNT and CDR2 YYREEE (reference sequence).

J is TRBJ2-1 and V is TRBV5-5, with 9 bases lining up with TRBD1. Germline CDR1 is SGHKS and CDR2 is YYEKEE (reference sequence). The junction had 11 bases not matched to a gene; V was cut back by 4 bases and J by 0 bases. The CDR3 runs 18 residues. The DNA of the CDR3 is TGTGCCAGCAGCCGGGGACAGGGAACAACCTACTCCTACAATGAGCAGTTCTTC. Amino acid sequence: CASSRGQGTTYSYNEQFF.

The chain links TRBV15 to TRBJ2-7; 9 bases match TRBD2. Looked up from germline, CDR1 is LNHNV and CDR2 is YYDKDF (reference sequence). Unmatched junction bases numbered 7, after V lost 0 bases and J lost 1 base. There are 17 residues in the CDR3. Here the CDR3 reads CATSRDGLAGASYEQYF. CDR3 sequence (DNA): TGTGCCACCAGCAGAGATGGTTTAGCGGGGGCTTCCTACGAGCAGTACTTC. The variable domain in full, with the rest retrieved from reference TRBV15 and TRBJ2-7, is DAMVIQNPRYQVTQFGKPVTLSCSQTLNHNVMYWYQQKSSQAPKLLFHYYDKDFNNEADTPDNFQSRRPNTSFCFLDIRSPGLGDTAMYLCATSRDGLAGASYEQYFGPGTRLTVT.

This chain links TRBV6-6 with TRBJ1-4; 7 bases map to TRBD1. In germline, CDR1 is MNHNY, CDR2 SVGAGI (reference sequence). This CDR3 comprises 15 residues. V shed 5 bases and J 8 bases; nucleotides not matched to a gene: 11. The CDR3 DNA reads as TGTGCCAGCAGTCCAGACAGGGACATCCACGAAAAACTGTTTTTT. Protein: CASSPDRDIHEKLFF.

This chain uses TRBV29-1 with TRBJ2-3; 8 bases fit TRBD1. This CDR3 region has 12 residues. Germline V gene lookup returns CDR1 SQVTM and CDR2 ANQGSEA. Trimming cost V 6 bases and J 6 bases; bases outside gene matches: 5. CDR3 region: CSVGQGGDTQYF. CDR3 coding DNA: TGCAGCGTCGGACAGGGTGGGGATACGCAGTATTTT.

The rearrangement uses TRBV19 and TRBJ2-1; 11 bases line up with TRBD2. V lost 3 bases and J lost 7; bases outside the gene matches: 5. CDR1 is LNHDA and CDR2 is SQIVND in the germline V gene (reference sequence). The CDR3 runs 15 residues. CDR3 protein: CASSILAGGKNEQFF. The CDR3 nucleotides are TGTGCCAGTAGTATTCTAGCGGGAGGTAAGAATGAGCAGTTCTTC.

The chain links TRBV12-3 or TRBV12-4 to TRBJ1-3, with D unresolved. CDR3 length: 13 amino acids. V was shortened by 7 bases and J by 0 bases, with 7 bases between the two germline ends. The CDR3 bases are TGTGCCAGCACTCCCCGCTCTGGAAACACCATATATTTT. Translation: CASTPRSGNTIYF.

This clone was counted between two and nine times. The V gene is TRBV6-5, the J gene TRBJ1-2, with 10 bases lining up with TRBD1. There are 16 residues in the CDR3. Trimming at V came to 2 bases and at J to 3 bases, leaving 6 bases not matched to a gene. Germline values: CDR1 MNHEY, CDR2 SVGAGI. The DNA of the CDR3 is TGTGCCAGCAGTTACATCAGGACAGGGGGGGACTATGGCTACACCTTC. Translation gives CASSYIRTGGDYGYTF.

In its sample, this clone was seen a few times. The chain recombines TRBV28 with TRBJ1-3; no clear D. V was shortened by 7 bases and J by 6 bases, with 4 bases between the two germline ends. The CDR3 consists of 10 residues. CDR1 MDHEN and CDR2 SYDVKM come from the germline V gene. This chain's CDR3 is CASIKNTIYF. The CDR3 bases are TGTGCCAGCATAAAAAACACCATATATTTT.

The CDR3, as DNA: TGTGCCAGCAGCCGGTCCTCGGTGGAGACCCAGTACTTC. As protein: CASSRSSVETQYF. The rearrangement links TRBV7-2 to TRBJ2-5; D not resolved. In germline, CDR1 is SGHTA, CDR2 FQGNSA. This CDR3 comprises 13 residues. The V gene lost 5 bases and the J gene lost 5 bases, with 12 bases spanning the gap.

The chain combines TRBV6-6 with TRBJ1-2; D is perhaps TRBD1 (6 bases). V was clipped by 1 base and J by 8 bases, with 11 bases between them. Germline-derived CDR1 and CDR2 are MNHNY and SVGAGI (reference sequence). The length of the CDR3 is 13 residues. The CDR3 spells CASSYYREKGYTF. In DNA, the CDR3 is TGTGCCAGCAGTTACTACAGGGAAAAAGGCTACACCTTC.

This sequence joins TRBV2 and TRBJ1-6; TRBD1 might be the D (6 bases). V gave up 2 bases and J gave up 9 bases, with 17 bases separating them. CDR3 length: 16 residues. Per the germline V gene, CDR1 is SNHLY and CDR2 is FYNNEI. The CDR3 DNA reads TGTGCCAGCAGTGAAAGAGGGGGATTAGGGGCTTCACCCCTCCACTTT. Residues: CASSERGGLGASPLHF.